The 18 T cell receptor beta chains given below trace back to one sample, sequenced in a study of shared clonotypes between healthy human individuals. The naive CD8 subset, CD45RO-negative cells positively selected for CCR7, excluded terminally differentiated effector memory CD45RA+ cells. Method: immunoSEQ multiplex PCR; TCRdb's copy keeps in-frame clones and lacks some. This sample has 550,000 to 650,000 clones, with roughly 95% found just once. The sequencing input was naive CD8+ T cells sorted from blood. Source of these receptors: a woman between 25 and 40 years old in good health.

The chain employs TRBV28 and TRBJ1-4; D gene ambiguous. Germline CDR1 MDHEN, CDR2 SYDVKM. This CDR3 has 14 amino acids. Between the trimmed V and J ends, which lost 1 base and 2 bases, there was a span of 5 bases. CDR3 in amino acids: CASSLLQTNEKLFF. The DNA of the CDR3 is TGTGCCAGCAGTTTATTGCAGACTAATGAAAAACTGTTTTTT.

The chain links TRBV5-6 to TRBJ2-7; D not certain. V gave up 0 bases and J gave up 3 bases, with 10 bases separating them. This CDR3 has 14 amino acids. The germline gives CDR1 SGHDT, CDR2 YYEEEE. The CDR3 sequence is CASSLGDPDYEQYF. The CDR3, as DNA: TGTGCCAGCAGCTTGGGAGACCCTGACTACGAGCAGTACTTC.

This clone occurred a few times. This chain joins TRBV19 and TRBJ1-1; possibly TRBD1 for D (5 bases). Germline loops: CDR1 LNHDA, CDR2 SQIVND (reference sequence). The CDR3 consists of 16 residues. V was cut by 3 bases and J by 3 bases, with 17 bases left in between. In DNA, the CDR3 is TGTGCCAGTAGTATCGGTTGGGCAGGGAGGGACACTGAAGCTTTCTTT. Its translation: CASSIGWAGRDTEAFF. The variable domain in full, with the rest retrieved from reference TRBV19 and TRBJ1-1, is DGGITQSPKYLFRKEGQNVTLSCEQNLNHDAMYWYRQDPGQGLRLIYYSQIVNDFQKGDIAEGYSVSREKKESFPLTVTSAQKNPTAFYLCASSIGWAGRDTEAFFGQGTRLTVV.

The J gene is TRBJ2-2, the V gene TRBV4-1; D is uncertain. The CDR3 spans 13 residues. The germline CDR1 and CDR2 sequences are MGHRA and YSYEKL. The V gene lost 4 bases and the J gene lost 6 bases, with 9 bases spanning the gap. The CDR3 sequence is CASSPNLSGELFF. The CDR3 DNA is TGCGCCAGCAGCCCCAACTTATCCGGGGAGCTGTTTTTT.

V and J are TRBV19 and TRBJ2-1; a possible D gene is TRBD1 (6 bases). Germline CDR1 LNHDA, CDR2 SQIVND (reference sequence). This CDR3 is 12 amino acids long. Trimming removed 3 bases at V and 12 bases at J, with 12 bases between. The CDR3 region is CASSMGAFGQFF. The CDR3 DNA sequence: TGTGCCAGTAGTATGGGGGCTTTCGGGCAGTTCTTC.

The chain is built from TRBV7-9 and TRBJ2-7; D gene unclear. Germline V gives CDR1 SEHNR, CDR2 FQNEAQ (reference sequence). V dropped 4 bases and J dropped 2 bases, with 9 bases sitting between them. The CDR3 spans 13 residues. CDR3 residues: CASSSDPAYEQYF. In nucleotides, the CDR3 is TGTGCCAGCAGCTCGGATCCCGCCTACGAGCAGTACTTC.

The rearrangement links TRBV7-6 to TRBJ2-7; D possibly corresponds to TRBD1 (5 bases). This CDR3 has 11 amino acids. The V end lost 5 bases, the J end lost 7 bases, and 9 bases lay between the germline ends. In germline, CDR1 is SGHVS, CDR2 FNYEAQ. The CDR3 DNA is TGTGCCAGCAGCCAGGGCCGGGAGCAGTACTTC. Translating it yields CASSQGREQYF.

The J gene is TRBJ1-1, the V gene TRBV5-6; tentatively, D is TRBD1 (6 bases). Germline V gives CDR1 SGHDT, CDR2 YYEEEE. The CDR3 totals 15 residues. V shed 2 bases and J shed 5 bases, with 16 bases lying between them. The CDR3 is CASSFSFTGKTEAFF. The CDR3 coding sequence is TGTGCCAGCAGCTTTAGTTTTACAGGGAAAACTGAAGCTTTCTTT.

The genes are TRBV28 and TRBJ2-3, with D hard to call. Germline V gene sequence: CDR1 MDHEN, CDR2 SYDVKM. V was trimmed by 4 bases and J by 6 bases, leaving 5 bases between them. The CDR3 is made up of 11 amino acids. CDR3 sequence: CASSSMDTQYF. The CDR3 DNA reads as TGTGCCAGCAGTTCCATGGATACGCAGTATTTT.

The chain carries TRBV7-8 and TRBJ1-2, with 7 nucleotides matching TRBD1. V trimming: 4 bases; J trimming: 4 bases; junction bases outside the gene matches: 18. There are 18 residues in the CDR3. Per germline, CDR1 SGHVS and CDR2 FQNEAQ. The CDR3 region is CASSSHLGTDRRGYGYTF. DNA for the CDR3: TGTGCCAGCAGCTCACACCTGGGGACAGATCGGCGAGGCTATGGCTACACCTTC.

Points on this clone: Different DNA sequences within this sample yield the same CDR3. The chain combines TRBV13 with TRBJ2-7; D call uncertain. The CDR3 spans 12 residues. Trimming cost V 0 bases and J 4 bases, with 4 bases left between them. CDR1 and CDR2 from the germline V gene are PRHDT and FYEKMQ (reference sequence). The CDR3: CASSLGAYEQYF. In nucleotides, the CDR3 is TGTGCCAGCAGCTTAGGAGCTTACGAGCAGTACTTC.

CDR3 amino acids: CASSHRESAYEQYF. The CDR3 DNA sequence: TGCGCCAGCAGCCACCGGGAGAGCGCCTACGAGCAGTACTTC. The gene calls are TRBV4-1 and TRBJ2-7; the D gene is possibly TRBD2 (6 bases). The CDR3 is made up of 14 amino acids. The ends were cut back, 3 bases at V and 2 bases at J, with 11 bases in the middle. Germline V gene sequence: CDR1 MGHRA, CDR2 YSYEKL.

The gene calls are TRBV5-5 and TRBJ1-1; D gene uncertain. Germline V gene data show CDR1 as SGHKS and CDR2 as YYEKEE (reference sequence). The V and J ends lost 0 bases and 0 bases respectively, with 3 bases between them. The CDR3 extends over 13 amino acids. The CDR3 reads CASSLVLNTEAFF. In nucleotides, the CDR3 is TGTGCCAGCAGCTTGGTTCTGAACACTGAAGCTTTCTTT.

This sequence joins TRBV4-2 and TRBJ2-5; no clear D. The DNA end favors TRBJ2-7, so the J call may be wrong. In germline, CDR1 is LGHNA, CDR2 YNFKEQ. The CDR3 runs to 13 residues. CDR3 DNA: TGTGCCAGCAGCCCTAGTAGAGACTACGAGCAGTACTTC. Its translation is CASSPSRDYEQYF.

The chain employs TRBV7-9 and TRBJ1-1, with D hard to call. CDR1 and CDR2 (germline): SEHNR, FQNEAQ (reference sequence). CDR3 size: 16 residues. Trimming left V 5 bases short and J 6 bases short, with 22 bases between. Here the CDR3 reads CASSLSPPAGWAEAFF. In nucleotides, the CDR3 is TGTGCCAGCAGCCTTAGCCCCCCCGCAGGTTGGGCTGAAGCTTTCTTT. Full variable domain (rest looked up from reference TRBV7-9 and TRBJ1-1): DTGVSQNPRHKITKRGQNVTFRCDPISEHNRLYWYRQTLGQGPEFLTYFQNEAQLEKSRLLSDRFSAERPKGSFSTLEIQRTEQGDSAMYLCASSLSPPAGWAEAFFGQGTRLTVV.

To note about this clone: At one of its ends the junction is not consistent with the germline gene, which may arise from a read error. This chain links TRBV18 with TRBJ2-1; the D gene is possibly TRBD1 (6 bases). There are 16 residues in the CDR3. The germline V gene encodes CDR1 KGHSH and CDR2 LQKENI. The CDR3 coding sequence is TGTGCCAGCTTACCACCGTCCGGACAGTACTACAATGAGCAGTTCTTC. Translating gives CASLPPSGQYYNEQFF.

The chain couples TRBV28 to TRBJ2-7, with 8 bases identical to TRBD2. Germline V gene data show CDR1 as MDHEN and CDR2 as SYDVKM. Trimming removed 5 bases from V and 3 bases from J; junction bases left unmatched: 18. This CDR3 is 18 amino acids long. The chain's CDR3 is CASSKDKPLAGIGYEQYF. As DNA, the CDR3 is TGTGCCAGCAGTAAGGACAAACCGCTAGCGGGCATAGGCTACGAGCAGTACTTC.

The chain employs TRBV7-9 and TRBJ2-2; the D gene is possibly TRBD1 (6 bases). The V end lost 5 bases, the J end lost 4 bases, and 11 bases lay between the germline ends. Germline CDR1 SEHNR, CDR2 FQNEAQ (reference sequence). The CDR3 has 14 residues. In DNA form, the CDR3 reads TGTGCCAGCAGCAAGACAGGTATCACCGGGGAGCTGTTTTTT. This translates into CASSKTGITGELFF. Complete variable domain (other parts from reference TRBV7-9 and TRBJ2-2): DTGVSQNPRHKITKRGQNVTFRCDPISEHNRLYWYRQTLGQGPEFLTYFQNEAQLEKSRLLSDRFSAERPKGSFSTLEIQRTEQGDSAMYLCASSKTGITGELFFGEGSRLTVL.